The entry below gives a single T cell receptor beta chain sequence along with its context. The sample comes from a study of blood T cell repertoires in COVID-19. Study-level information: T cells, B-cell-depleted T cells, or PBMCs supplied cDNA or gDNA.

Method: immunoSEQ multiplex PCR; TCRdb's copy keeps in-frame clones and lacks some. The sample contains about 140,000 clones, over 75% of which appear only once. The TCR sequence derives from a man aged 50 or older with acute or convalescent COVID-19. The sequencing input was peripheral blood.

In nucleotides, the CDR3 is TGTGCCAGCGGGAGGGAAGGGTTAGAGACCCAGTACTTC. Amino acid sequence: CASGREGLETQYF. The chain combines TRBV2 with TRBJ2-5, with 7 bases aligning to TRBD2. CDR3 length: 13 amino acids. After removal of 8 bases from V and 4 bases from J, the junction contained 7 bases not matched to a gene. Germline V gene sequence: CDR1 SNHLY, CDR2 FYNNEI.